These 26 T cell receptor beta chains were sequenced from one sample in a study of T cell responses to AZD1222 COVID-19 vaccine. Generated by immunoSEQ multiplex PCR, the TCRdb table keeps only in-frame clones and is missing some. Among approximately 150,000 clones, less than 90% were seen once, and the ten largest hold 1.5% to 2%. The starting material was peripheral blood, obtained on day 0 of AZD1222 vaccination. The receptors derive from an adult in good health.

The chain recombines TRBV6-2 or TRBV6-3 with TRBJ2-1; 12 bases align to TRBD2. The CDR3 is made up of 18 amino acids. Trimming removed 2 bases from V and 9 bases from J; junction bases left unmatched: 14. Germline V gene data show CDR1 as MNHEY and CDR2 as SVGEGT. The CDR3 nucleotides read TGTGCCAGCAGTTACCCGCCTCTAGCGGGAGGGCCCCCCGGTGAGCAGTTCTTC. Protein sequence: CASSYPPLAGGPPGEQFF.

The rearrangement links TRBV11-2 to TRBJ2-3; D perhaps matches TRBD2 (6 bases). Germline CDR1 and CDR2: SGHAT and FQNNGV. With 0 bases removed from V and 2 bases from J, the gap between germline ends came to 12 bases. The CDR3 has 16 residues. The CDR3: CASSLDVAAFTDTQYF. CDR3 sequence (DNA): TGTGCCAGCAGCTTAGATGTAGCGGCGTTCACAGATACGCAGTATTTT.

The chain links TRBV11-2 to TRBJ2-3, with D uncertain. CDR1 and CDR2 (germline): SGHAT, FQNNGV. The CDR3 extends over 14 amino acids. Trimming pared 3 bases from V and 2 bases from J, leaving 9 bases between. The CDR3 DNA sequence: TGTGCCAGCAGCTTTGGTGGGATCACAGATACGCAGTATTTT. As protein: CASSFGGITDTQYF. Combining the CDR3 with reference TRBV11-2 and TRBJ2-3 gives the whole variable domain EAGVAQSPRYKIIEKRQSVAFWCNPISGHATLYWYQQILGQGPKLLIQFQNNGVVDDSQLPKDRFSAERLKGVDSTLKIQPAKLEDSAVYLCASSFGGITDTQYFGPGTRLTVL.

The rearrangement joins TRBV19 to TRBJ2-1, with 15 positions matching TRBD2. The CDR3 totals 19 residues. The germline V gene encodes CDR1 LNHDA and CDR2 SQIVND (reference sequence). With 10 bases clipped from V and 0 bases from J, the junction kept 13 bases outside the gene matches. In DNA form, the CDR3 reads TGTGCCACCCATTCCGGGACTAGCGGGAGGAGTGGCTCCTACAATGAGCAGTTCTTC. Residues: CATHSGTSGRSGSYNEQFF.

This chain joins TRBV9 and TRBJ1-2, with 9 bases matching TRBD1. Looked up from germline, CDR1 is SGDLS and CDR2 is YYNGEE. The CDR3 sequence is 16 residues long. Trimming at V came to 3 bases and at J to 8 bases, leaving 14 bases not matched to a gene. The CDR3 loop is CASSAHEGQGRGGYTF. The CDR3 region has the DNA TGTGCCAGCAGCGCCCATGAGGGACAGGGAAGAGGAGGCTACACCTTC.

This clone has a single count. The V gene is TRBV3-1 (or the pseudogene TRBV3-2), the J gene TRBJ1-6; D not certain. Trimming took 3 bases from V and 8 from J, leaving 5 bases between them. Germline V CDR1 and CDR2: LGHDT, YNNKEL (reference sequence). The CDR3 extends over 12 amino acids. CDR3 DNA: TGTGCCAGCAGCCATCGGGATTCACCCCTCCACTTT. Amino acids: CASSHRDSPLHF.

The chain links TRBV5-4 to TRBJ2-1; D unresolved. The ends were cut back, 0 bases at V and 2 bases at J, with 6 bases in the middle. The germline V gene encodes CDR1 SGHNT and CDR2 YYREEE (reference sequence). This CDR3 is 14 amino acids long. The CDR3: CASSLETAYNEQFF. The CDR3 DNA reads TGTGCCAGCAGCTTGGAGACTGCCTACAATGAGCAGTTCTTC.

This chain joins TRBV7-9 and TRBJ2-7; no clear D. The germline CDR1 and CDR2 sequences are SEHNR and FQNEAQ (reference sequence). The CDR3 runs 13 residues. V lost 3 bases and J lost 2, with 8 bases in between. The CDR3 loop reads CASSLVDPYEQYV. The CDR3 nucleotides are TGTGCCAGCAGCTTGGTCGACCCCTACGAGCAGTACGTC.

This clone has just a few counts. The J gene is TRBJ1-5, the V gene TRBV2; D is ambiguous. CDR1 is SNHLY, CDR2 FYNNEI, per germline. Trimming shortened V by 3 bases and J by 1 base, and 10 bases separated the two germline ends. There are 15 residues in the CDR3. Here the CDR3 reads CASSEGLYSNQPQHF. The CDR3 DNA sequence: TGTGCCAGCAGTGAGGGTCTTTACAGCAATCAGCCCCAGCATTTT.

This clone showed up just once. The V and J genes are TRBV6-4 and TRBJ1-6; the D is unclear. The germline V gene has CDR1 MRHNA and CDR2 SNTAGT. There are 13 residues in the CDR3. Trimming pared 2 bases from V and 10 bases from J, leaving 9 bases between. CDR3 protein: CASSDREGSPLHF. The CDR3 DNA reads TGTGCCAGCAGTGACAGGGAAGGCTCACCCCTCCACTTT.

The chain has TRBV24-1 and TRBJ1-2; possible D gene TRBD1, 5 bases. Germline CDR1 is KGHDR and CDR2 is SFDVKD. The CDR3 is 14 amino acids. V shed 3 bases and J shed 4 bases, with 11 bases lying between them. The DNA for the CDR3 is TGTGCCACCAGTGATCGACAGAAACGCTATGGCTACACCTTC. It encodes CATSDRQKRYGYTF.

The chain carries TRBV18 and TRBJ2-7; 9 bases match TRBD1. V gave up 2 bases and J gave up 2 bases; unmatched junction bases: 4. CDR1 is KGHSH, CDR2 LQKENI, per germline. This CDR3 contains 15 residues. In nucleotides, the CDR3 is TGTGCCAGCTCACCAATGGGACAGGGCGCCTACGAGCAGTACTTC. This encodes CASSPMGQGAYEQYF. Full variable domain (rest looked up from reference TRBV18 and TRBJ2-7): NAGVMQNPRHLVRRRGQEARLRCSPMKGHSHVYWYRQLPEEGLKFMVYLQKENIIDESGMPKERFSAEFPKEGPSILRIQQVVRGDSAAYFCASSPMGQGAYEQYFGPGTRLTVT.

Of note for this clone: The germline gene is not matched at one end of the junction; a read error may be the cause. The chain uses TRBV3-1 (or the pseudogene TRBV3-2) and TRBJ1-2; perhaps TRBD1 as D (5 bases). The CDR3 runs 11 residues. In germline, CDR1 is LGHDT, CDR2 YNNKEL (reference sequence). CDR3 in amino acids: CASSRETVILF. The DNA for the CDR3 is TGTGCCAGCAGCCGAGAGACAGTAATCCTCTTC.

V and J are TRBV9 and TRBJ2-3, with D unclear. Trimming shortened V by 0 bases and J by 1 base, and 9 bases separated the two germline ends. CDR1 is SGDLS, CDR2 YYNGEE, per germline. CDR3 length: 15 residues. CDR3 DNA: TGTGCCAGCAGCGTAGTTGGCTCCCGCACAGATACGCAGTATTTT. Protein: CASSVVGSRTDTQYF.

The CDR3 nucleotides read TGTGCCAGCAGTTACCCGGGAGCTAGCAATCAGCCCCAGCATTTT. This translates into CASSYPGASNQPQHF. The gene calls are TRBV6-2 or TRBV6-3 and TRBJ1-5; D remains unclear. The CDR3 is made up of 15 amino acids. V gave up 2 bases and J gave up 0 bases, with 8 bases separating them. Germline CDR1 is MNHEY and CDR2 is SVGEGT.

This clone was seen a handful of times. This sequence joins TRBV6-2 or TRBV6-3 and TRBJ2-7; 9 bases are shared with TRBD1. Germline CDR1 and CDR2: MNHEY and SVGEGT. The V gene end was trimmed by 5 bases and the J gene end by 5 bases; junction bases not matched to a gene: 10. CDR3 length: 15 amino acids. As DNA, the CDR3 is TGTGCCAGCAGTAGGCCGGGACAGGGCAACGACGAGCAGTACTTC. Its protein is CASSRPGQGNDEQYF.

The rearrangement uses TRBV30 and TRBJ2-7; possible D gene TRBD1, 6 bases. Trimming removed 7 bases from V and 2 bases from J, with 15 bases in between. The CDR3 runs 13 residues. CDR1 and CDR2 from the germline V gene are GTSNPN and SVGIG (reference sequence). Written as DNA, the CDR3 is TGTGCCTTATGGACAGAAACAACCTACGAGCAGTACGTC. Amino acid sequence: CALWTETTYEQYV.

The CDR3 nucleotides are TGTGCCAGCAGCGTAAAGGGAACTGGAACCCCTAACTATGGCTACACCTTC. Translation gives CASSVKGTGTPNYGYTF. J is TRBJ1-2 and V is TRBV9; D unresolved. V lost 1 base, J lost 0 bases, and 16 bases lay in between. This CDR3 spans 17 amino acids. Germline V gene lookup returns CDR1 SGDLS and CDR2 YYNGEE.

J is TRBJ2-1 and V is TRBV5-1, with D hard to call. The CDR3 length is 15 residues. V lost 1 base to trimming and J lost 0 bases, with 8 bases between them. Germline V gene lookup returns CDR1 SGHRS and CDR2 YFSETQ. CDR3 sequence: CASSLMADSYNEQFF. CDR3 nucleotide sequence: TGCGCCAGCAGCTTGATGGCGGACTCCTACAATGAGCAGTTCTTC.

The V gene is TRBV3-1 (or the pseudogene TRBV3-2), the J gene TRBJ2-7, with 7 bases identical to TRBD2. CDR1 LGHDT and CDR2 YNNKEL come from the germline V gene (reference sequence). This CDR3 has 16 residues. V trimming: 0 bases; J trimming: 2 bases; junction bases outside the gene matches: 7. CDR3 amino acids: CASSQEALAEAYEQYF. The CDR3 DNA is TGTGCCAGCAGCCAAGAAGCCCTAGCGGAGGCCTACGAGCAGTACTTC.

This chain connects TRBV11-2 to TRBJ1-1; D perhaps matches TRBD1 (5 bases). From germline, CDR1 is SGHAT and CDR2 FQNNGV. The CDR3 loop spans 15 amino acids. Trimming removed 1 base from V and 4 bases from J, with 13 bases in between. The CDR3 spells CASSLARQTSTEAFF. In nucleotides, the CDR3 is TGTGCCAGCAGCTTAGCTAGACAGACTAGCACTGAAGCTTTCTTT. Supplemented by reference TRBV11-2 and TRBJ1-1, the full variable domain reads EAGVAQSPRYKIIEKRQSVAFWCNPISGHATLYWYQQILGQGPKLLIQFQNNGVVDDSQLPKDRFSAERLKGVDSTLKIQPAKLEDSAVYLCASSLARQTSTEAFFGQGTRLTVV.

This chain joins TRBV30 and TRBJ2-1; 14 nucleotides align to TRBD2. CDR1 GTSNPN and CDR2 SVGIG come from the germline V gene (reference sequence). This CDR3 is 15 amino acids long. V lost 2 bases, J lost 9 bases, and 6 bases stayed unmatched. The CDR3 coding sequence is TGTGCCTGGAGTCAGGGACTAGCGGGAGTAGGTGAGCAGTTCTTC. This encodes CAWSQGLAGVGEQFF.

The genes are TRBV29-1 and TRBJ2-7; D remains ambiguous. The CDR3 runs 12 residues. V was pared by 4 bases and J by 2 bases, with 9 bases between. CDR1 and CDR2 (germline): SQVTM, ANQGSEA. For the CDR3, the DNA is TGCAGCGTTGCACAGTCTGCCTACGAGCAGTACTTC. It codes for CSVAQSAYEQYF.

Turning to this clone: At one of its ends the junction is not consistent with the germline gene, which may arise from a read error. The CDR3 region has the DNA TGTGCCAGCACTTTAGCGGGGGTTTCCGATGAGCAGTTCTTC. Translating gives CASTLAGVSDEQFF. The rearrangement links TRBV28 to TRBJ2-1; 9 bases are shared with TRBD2. The CDR3 spans 14 residues. CDR1 is MDHEN and CDR2 is SYDVKM in the germline V gene.

The V call is TRBV5-8, the J call TRBJ2-7, with no clear D. Germline CDR1 reads SGHTS; CDR2 reads YDEGEE. Trimming took off 0 bases at V and 1 base at J, with 11 bases between the two ends. The CDR3 is 15 amino acids. The CDR3 sequence is CASSLARGVSYEQYF. In DNA, the CDR3 is TGTGCCAGCAGCTTGGCCCGAGGAGTTTCCTACGAGCAGTACTTC.

This clone appeared a single time. This chain connects TRBV28 to TRBJ1-5; D possibly corresponds to TRBD1 (5 bases). With 2 bases removed from V and 9 bases from J, the gap between germline ends came to 17 bases. Germline CDR1 reads MDHEN; CDR2 reads SYDVKM. The CDR3 length is 15 residues. CDR3 region: CASSLGDMGQRPQHF. The CDR3 DNA reads TGTGCCAGCAGTTTAGGTGACATGGGGCAGAGGCCCCAGCATTTT.